Presented here are 3 T cell receptor beta chains from one specimen sequenced in a study of regulatory T cells in long-lasting Graves disease (dated by TCRdb to about 2021). The meaning of the sample's time point label: persistent/refractory GD, antithyroid drugs over 5 years with positive TRAb. For both TCR sequencing and RNA sequencing, RNA was extracted from PBMCs using TRIzol. Library preparation used multiplex PCR. These reads were obtained on an Illumina HiSeq 4000. iRepertoire HTBI primers and Arm-PCR amplification of CDR3 regions were used to construct TCR beta libraries. Through fastp at Q25 and MiXCR, TCRdb rebuilt clones from the public reads, retaining in-frame beta chains. Identical CDR3 proteins give one entry, which carries the most common genes and DNA. Across this sample there are some 370,000 distinct CDR3 sequences, with more than 20% seen only once. Together, the top ten hold under 25% of the sample.

This sample comprised peripheral blood mononuclear cells (PBMCs), obtained when the disease was refractory, from a patient treated with antithyroid drugs. The receptors were gathered from a female donor with Graves disease.

This clonotype was seen many times. The chain recombines TRBV7-2 with TRBJ2-5; 10 bases match TRBD1. Germline CDR1 reads SGHTA; CDR2 reads FQGNSA. CDR3 size: 13 residues. V lost 3 bases and J lost 5; bases outside the gene matches: 0. CDR3 sequence reads: CASSLDRGETQYF. The DNA of the CDR3 is TGTGCCAGCAGCTTGGACAGGGGGGAGACCCAGTACTTC.

This clonotype turned up a few times. The chain employs TRBV20-1 and TRBJ2-7; 10 bases match TRBD2. Germline assignment: CDR1 DFQATT and CDR2 SNEGSKA (reference sequence). The CDR3 contains 13 residues. Trimming at V came to 6 bases and at J to 4 bases, leaving 6 bases not matched to a gene. In nucleotides, the CDR3 is TGCAGTGCGCCCGGGACTAGCGCTTACGAGCAGTACTTC. Residues: CSAPGTSAYEQYF.

Note on this clonotype: A read error is likely, as this CDR3 ends without the conserved phenylalanine or tryptophan. The chain employs TRBV2 and TRBJ1-1; D possibly corresponds to TRBD1 (5 bases). CDR1 and CDR2 from the germline V gene are SNHLY and FYNNEI. This CDR3 region has 14 residues. Trimming took 7 bases from V and 6 from J, leaving 18 bases between them. This CDR3 reads CASTKTTEGSEAFL. CDR3 nucleotide sequence: TGTGCCAGCACCAAAACGACAGAGGGGTCTGAAGCTTTCCTT.